The clone carrying this TCR beta chain was seen repeatedly, ten times or more. As yet, its antigen is unknown. The sample belongs to a study of Graves' ophthalmopathy and Graves' hyperthyroidism. General study findings and limits: Researchers report that a 13-signature model separated ophthalmopathy from stable hyperthyroidism, posting about 87% sensitivity and 75% to 84% specificity. Detection in blood was also observed for most expanded thyroid clonotypes above 0.001 frequency.

The CDR3 length is 15 residues. Trimming took off 3 bases at V and 2 bases at J, with 14 bases between the two ends. Germline-derived CDR1 and CDR2 are SGHVS and FNYEAQ. Amplifying from RNA transcripts, the study obtained TCR beta CDR3 regions. In the first round, RT-PCR was carried out with HTBI primers, and a multiplex PCR formed the second round. TCRdb independently ran MiXCR on the multiplex PCR reads; one entry per CDR3 protein. The sample has hundreds of thousands of distinct CDR3 sequences, roughly 21% seen once. This clonotype was obtained from a woman under 30 with stable Graves' hyperthyroidism. The chain uses TRBV7-6 and TRBJ2-7; the D gene is possibly TRBD2 (6 bases). The sequenced sample consisted of peripheral blood. The CDR3 sequence: CASSFGEEETYEQYF. The CDR3 DNA reads TGTGCCAGCAGCTTTGGGGAGGAGGAAACCTACGAGCAGTACTTC.